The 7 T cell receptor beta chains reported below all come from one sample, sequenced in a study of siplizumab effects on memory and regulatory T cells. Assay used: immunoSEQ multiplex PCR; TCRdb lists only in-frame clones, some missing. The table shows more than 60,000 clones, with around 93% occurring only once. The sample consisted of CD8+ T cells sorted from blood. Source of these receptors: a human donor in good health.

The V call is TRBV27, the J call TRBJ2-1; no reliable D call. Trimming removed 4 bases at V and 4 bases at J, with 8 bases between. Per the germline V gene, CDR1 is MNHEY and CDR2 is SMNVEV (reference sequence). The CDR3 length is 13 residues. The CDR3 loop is CASSYSLYNEQFF. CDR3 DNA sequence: TGTGCCAGCAGTTACAGTCTTTACAATGAGCAGTTCTTC.

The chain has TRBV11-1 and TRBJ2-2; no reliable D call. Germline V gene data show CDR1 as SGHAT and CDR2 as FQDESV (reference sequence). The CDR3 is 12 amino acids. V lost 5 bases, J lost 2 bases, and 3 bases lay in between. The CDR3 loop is CASSLNTGELFF. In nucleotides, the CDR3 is TGTGCCAGCAGCCTAAACACCGGGGAGCTGTTTTTT. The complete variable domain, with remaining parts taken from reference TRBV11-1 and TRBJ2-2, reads EAEVAQSPRYKITEKSQAVAFWCDPISGHATLYWYRQILGQGPELLVQFQDESVVDDSQLPKDRFSAERLKGVDSTLKIQPAELGDSAMYLCASSLNTGELFFGEGSRLTVL.

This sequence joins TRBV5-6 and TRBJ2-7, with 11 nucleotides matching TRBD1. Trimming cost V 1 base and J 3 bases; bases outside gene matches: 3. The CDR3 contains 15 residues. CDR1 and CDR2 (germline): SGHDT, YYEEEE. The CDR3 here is CASSLRTGGVYEQYF. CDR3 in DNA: TGTGCCAGCAGCTTGCGGACAGGGGGCGTCTACGAGCAGTACTTC.

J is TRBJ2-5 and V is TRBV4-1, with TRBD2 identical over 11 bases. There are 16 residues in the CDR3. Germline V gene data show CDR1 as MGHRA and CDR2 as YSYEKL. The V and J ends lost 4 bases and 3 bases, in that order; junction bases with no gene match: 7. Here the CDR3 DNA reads TGCGCCAGCAGCCCCTTGGCGGGACTAGCGGAAGAGACCCAGTACTTC. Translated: CASSPLAGLAEETQYF.

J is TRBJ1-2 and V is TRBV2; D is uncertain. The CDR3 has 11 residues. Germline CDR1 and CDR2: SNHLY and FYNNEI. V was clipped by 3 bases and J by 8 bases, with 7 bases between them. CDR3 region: CASSEPTGYTF. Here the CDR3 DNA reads TGTGCCAGCAGTGAGCCTACGGGCTACACCTTC.

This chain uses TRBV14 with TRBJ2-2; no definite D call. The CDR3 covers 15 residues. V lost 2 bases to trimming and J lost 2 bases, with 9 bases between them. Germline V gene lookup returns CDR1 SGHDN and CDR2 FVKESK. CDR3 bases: TGTGCCAGCAGCCAAAGGGTGTTTAACACCGGGGAGCTGTTTTTT. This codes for CASSQRVFNTGELFF.

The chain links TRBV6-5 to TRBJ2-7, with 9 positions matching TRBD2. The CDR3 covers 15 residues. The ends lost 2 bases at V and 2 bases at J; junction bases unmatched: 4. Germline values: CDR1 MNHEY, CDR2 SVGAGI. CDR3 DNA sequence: TGTGCCAGCAGTTACGAGACTAGCGGCACCTACGAGCAGTACTTC. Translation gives CASSYETSGTYEQYF.